This T cell receptor (beta chain) appears in the sequencing data of a study of T cell responses to AZD1222 COVID-19 vaccine. Sequenced by immunoSEQ multiplex PCR; TCRdb stores in-frame clones only, minus some. In the table there are under 140,000 clones, around 81% of which are singletons. On this clone: The target antigen is unknown.

The study's findings and limits: Unmutated variant regions are reportedly targeted by nearly half of spike-specific TCRs.

Germline CDR1 and CDR2: SGHNT and YYREEE (reference sequence). The V end lost 4 bases, the J end lost 1 base, and 14 bases lay between the germline ends. There are 15 residues in the CDR3. The origin of this receptor is an adult in good health. The material was peripheral blood, obtained on day 0 of AZD1222 vaccination. This chain links TRBV5-4 with TRBJ1-2, with D unclear. CDR3 sequence: CASSPTGRNNYGYTF. The CDR3 bases are TGTGCCAGCAGCCCAACCGGACGGAATAACTATGGCTACACCTTC.